The 2 T cell receptor beta chains given below trace back to one sample, sequenced in a study of tumor-infiltrating lymphocytes in primary liver carcinoma. Total RNA amounting to roughly 450 ng was the source from which TCR beta cDNA was made with a constant-region primer. Slightly modified ARM-PCR, run as three nested multiplex PCR rounds, produced the TCR beta libraries. Amplification in the first two PCR rounds was performed using TRBV1-TRBV30 forward primers and a C-beta reverse primer for around 11 cycles each. TCRdb re-called the multiplex PCR reads with MiXCR, one entry per CDR3 protein. The sample shows 50,000 to 70,000 distinct CDR3 sequences, approximately 70% of them seen only once. Co-extraction of RNA and DNA was performed on about 20-32 mg of unsorted bulk tissue. The sample taken for sequencing was liver tumor tissue from sampling region 2. Subset indicated: tumor region T2, inferior pole. The receptors stem from a man in his forties with primary liver carcinoma and hepatitis B virus infection.

Concerning this clonotype itself: The CDR3 carries no conserved terminal phenylalanine or tryptophan, so it likely arises from a read error. The chain couples TRBV5-5 to TRBJ2-1; 8 bases line up with TRBD1. The CDR3 runs 15 residues. Per germline, CDR1 SGHKS and CDR2 YYEKEE (reference sequence). DNA of the CDR3: TGTGACAGCAGCCCTGGACAGGGTTCCAACAATGAGCAGTTCTCC. Encoded protein: CDSSPGQGSNNEQFS.

Details on this clonotype: Lacking the conserved final phenylalanine or tryptophan, this CDR3 likely reflects a read error. V gene TRBV11-2 combines with J gene TRBJ2-5; 10 bases fit TRBD2. The V gene end was trimmed by 2 bases and the J gene end by 5 bases; junction bases not matched to a gene: 11. Germline V gene lookup returns CDR1 SGHAT and CDR2 FQNNGV. CDR3 length equals 17 residues. Here the CDR3 reads CASSLRLAGDSSETQYL. In nucleotides, the CDR3 is TGTGCCAGCAGCTTAAGACTAGCGGGTGACTCGAGCGAGACCCAGTACTTA.